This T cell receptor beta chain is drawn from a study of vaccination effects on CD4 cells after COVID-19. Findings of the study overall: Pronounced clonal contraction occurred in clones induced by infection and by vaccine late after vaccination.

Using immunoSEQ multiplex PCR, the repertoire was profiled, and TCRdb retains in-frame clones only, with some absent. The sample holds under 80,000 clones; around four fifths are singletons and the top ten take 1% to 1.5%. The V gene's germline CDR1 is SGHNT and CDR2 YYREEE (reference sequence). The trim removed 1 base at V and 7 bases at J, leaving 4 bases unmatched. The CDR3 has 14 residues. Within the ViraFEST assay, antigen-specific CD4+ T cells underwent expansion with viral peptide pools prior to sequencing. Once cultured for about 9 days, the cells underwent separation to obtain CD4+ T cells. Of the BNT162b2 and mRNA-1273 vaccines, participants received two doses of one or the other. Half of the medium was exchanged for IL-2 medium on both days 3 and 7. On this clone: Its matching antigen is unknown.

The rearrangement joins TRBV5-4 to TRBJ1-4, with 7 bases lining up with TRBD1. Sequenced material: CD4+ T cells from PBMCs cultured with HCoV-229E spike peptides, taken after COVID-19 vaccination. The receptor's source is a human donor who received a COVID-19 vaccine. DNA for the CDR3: TGTGCCAGCAGCTTGTCGGACAGGAGTGAAAAACTGTTTTTT. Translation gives CASSLSDRSEKLFF.